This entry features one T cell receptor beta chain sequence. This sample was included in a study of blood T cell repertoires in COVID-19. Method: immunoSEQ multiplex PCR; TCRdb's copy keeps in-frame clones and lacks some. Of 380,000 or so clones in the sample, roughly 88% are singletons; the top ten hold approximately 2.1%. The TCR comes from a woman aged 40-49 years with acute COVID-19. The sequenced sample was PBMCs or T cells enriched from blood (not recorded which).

The CDR3 loop is CASSVGGREDTQYF. The CDR3 DNA reads as TGCGCCAGCAGCGTGGGAGGTCGGGAAGATACGCAGTATTTT. V is TRBV5-1 and J is TRBJ2-3; maybe TRBD2 (6 bases). Germline CDR1 reads SGHRS; CDR2 reads YFSETQ. CDR3 size: 14 residues. The V gene lost 4 bases and the J gene lost 5 bases, with 14 bases spanning the gap.